Following are 5 T cell receptor beta chains from one sample sequenced in a study of cytomegalovirus exposure and HLA in healthy donors. Vbeta (60) and Jbeta (13) primers were used in the PCR. Profiled with immunoSEQ multiplex PCR; TCRdb holds only in-frame clones, not every one. The table shows over 150,000 clones, with around 80% occurring only once. Material for sequencing was PBMCs. These receptors were obtained from a woman under 40 in good health and CMV-seropositive.

The chain couples TRBV7-9 to TRBJ1-2, with TRBD1 identical over 11 bases. Germline V gene data show CDR1 as SEHNR and CDR2 as FQNEAQ (reference sequence). Trimming took 5 bases from V and 3 from J; bases not matched to a gene: 8. The CDR3 totals 16 residues. Here the CDR3 DNA reads TGTGCCAGCAGCCGACAGGGACAGGGGGTTCACTATGGCTACACCTTC. Encoded protein: CASSRQGQGVHYGYTF. Full variable domain (missing parts from reference TRBV7-9 and TRBJ1-2): DTGVSQNPRHKITKRGQNVTFRCDPISEHNRLYWYRQTLGQGPEFLTYFQNEAQLEKSRLLSDRFSAERPKGSFSTLEIQRTEQGDSAMYLCASSRQGQGVHYGYTFGSGTRLTVV.

This chain connects TRBV18 to TRBJ1-2; D gene unclear. This CDR3 is 13 amino acids long. Trimming shortened V by 3 bases and J by 4 bases, and 9 bases separated the two germline ends. CDR1 and CDR2 from the germline V gene are KGHSH and LQKENI. The CDR3, as DNA: TGTGCCAGCTCACCGTCAGGCCTCTATGGCTACACCTTC. Translation gives CASSPSGLYGYTF.

The chain couples TRBV7-9 to TRBJ1-1; tentatively, D is TRBD1 (6 bases). The CDR3 spans 13 residues. The germline V gene has CDR1 SEHNR and CDR2 FQNEAQ (reference sequence). V gave up 7 bases and J gave up 5 bases, with 14 bases separating them. CDR3 amino acids: CASKIGGGTEAFF. CDR3 nucleotide sequence: TGTGCCAGCAAAATAGGGGGGGGGACTGAAGCTTTCTTT.

On this clone: At one end, the junction sequence differs from germline, possibly due to a read error. This chain uses TRBV2 with TRBJ1-2; D is unclear. The CDR3 is 10 residues long. Per germline, CDR1 SNHLY and CDR2 FYNNEI. The chain's CDR3 is CAIVSPPSDF. CDR3 sequence (DNA): TGTGCCATAGTCTCTCCGCCGTCCGACTTC.

This clone has a single count. The chain uses TRBV2 and TRBJ2-3, with 11 bases aligning to TRBD2. The germline CDR1 and CDR2 sequences are SNHLY and FYNNEI. This CDR3 spans 16 amino acids. V dropped 3 bases and J dropped 4; count of bases not matched to a gene: 6. CDR3: CASSEVAGGGPDTQYF. CDR3 sequence (DNA): TGTGCCAGCAGTGAGGTAGCGGGGGGGGGCCCAGATACGCAGTATTTT.